A selection of T cell receptor beta chains follows, all from one sample in a study of PD-L1 blockade in urothelial cancer. Sequencing was performed with immunoSEQ multiplex PCR; in TCRdb, only in-frame clones are kept and a portion is missing. Among some 79,000 clones listed, about four fifths were seen once. Specimen: PBMCs, collected around atezolizumab (anti-PD-L1) treatment. Receptors were obtained from a man between 65 and 79 years old with urothelial cancer. CDR3s include the opening cysteine and the closing phenylalanine or tryptophan. Each record gives: J gene, D gene, V gene, clone size, CDR3 protein, CDR3 DNA. A D gene is named only where the DNA matches it firmly. Size values are once, few and many counts, or a class for expanded clones, and some rows have none.

j_call: TRBJ1-2; d_call: NA; v_call: TRBV7-2; clone_size: many; cdr3_aa: CASSLYRSYGYTF; cdr3_nt: TGTGCCAGCAGCCTGTATCGGAGCTATGGCTACACCTTC
j_call: TRBJ1-2; d_call: TRBD1; v_call: TRBV5-4; clone_size: NA; cdr3_aa: CASSLDRESYGYTF; cdr3_nt: TGTGCCAGCAGTTTGGACAGGGAGTCGTATGGCTACACCTTC
j_call: TRBJ1-1; d_call: TRBD1; v_call: TRBV6-6; clone_size: NA; cdr3_aa: CASSHLDRAMNTEAFF; cdr3_nt: TGTGCCAGCAGCCATTTGGACAGGGCCATGAACACTGAAGCTTTCTTT
j_call: TRBJ1-4; d_call: NA; v_call: TRBV29-1; clone_size: once; cdr3_aa: CSVGPQGSNEKLFF; cdr3_nt: TGCAGCGTCGGTCCACAGGGCTCTAATGAAAAACTGTTTTTT
j_call: TRBJ1-1; d_call: TRBD1; v_call: TRBV27; clone_size: NA; cdr3_aa: CASAYGTANEAFF; cdr3_nt: TGTGCCAGCGCCTACGGGACAGCCAATGAAGCTTTCTTT
j_call: TRBJ1-5; d_call: NA; v_call: TRBV5-1; clone_size: NA; cdr3_aa: CASSPRGGAGQPQHF; cdr3_nt: TGCGCCAGCAGCCCCAGGGGAGGGGCAGGTCAGCCCCAGCATTTT
j_call: TRBJ2-5; d_call: NA; v_call: TRBV4-1; clone_size: NA; cdr3_aa: CASSQASVGETQYF; cdr3_nt: TGCGCCAGCAGCCAAGCAAGCGTGGGAGAGACCCAGTACTTC
j_call: TRBJ2-4; d_call: TRBD1; v_call: TRBV5-1; clone_size: NA; cdr3_aa: CASSRDREGGIQYF; cdr3_nt: TGCGCCAGCAGCCGGGACAGGGAGGGTGGCATTCAGTACTTC
j_call: TRBJ1-2; d_call: NA; v_call: TRBV25-1; clone_size: few; cdr3_aa: CASSLTSVEGYTF; cdr3_nt: TGTGCCAGCAGTTTGACTTCCGTTGAAGGCTACACCTTC
j_call: TRBJ1-1; d_call: NA; v_call: TRBV5-1; clone_size: NA; cdr3_aa: CASSLDRLNTEAFF; cdr3_nt: TGCGCCAGCAGCTTGGACAGATTGAACACTGAAGCTTTCTTT
j_call: TRBJ2-7; d_call: NA; v_call: TRBV7-6; clone_size: large; cdr3_aa: CASSSWGLPEQYF; cdr3_nt: TGTGCCAGCAGCTCATGGGGCCTCCCCGAGCAGTACTTC
j_call: TRBJ2-1; d_call: TRBD1; v_call: TRBV7-9; clone_size: NA; cdr3_aa: CASSSGGGLYNEQFF; cdr3_nt: TGTGCCAGCAGCTCAGGGGGCGGACTTTACAATGAGCAGTTCTTC
j_call: TRBJ2-2; d_call: NA; v_call: TRBV19; clone_size: NA; cdr3_aa: CASSLYPGSTGELFF; cdr3_nt: TGTGCCAGTAGCCTCTATCCTGGGAGCACCGGGGAGCTGTTTTTT
j_call: TRBJ2-3; d_call: TRBD2; v_call: TRBV7-2; clone_size: NA; cdr3_aa: CASSYAGGYTDTQYF; cdr3_nt: TGTGCCAGCAGCTATGCGGGGGGCTACACAGATACGCAGTATTTT
j_call: TRBJ1-2; d_call: NA; v_call: TRBV7-8; clone_size: NA; cdr3_aa: CASSSGGGLQGWNGYTF; cdr3_nt: TGTGCCAGCAGCTCGGGGGGGGGACTACAGGGATGGAATGGCTACACCTTC
j_call: TRBJ2-5; d_call: NA; v_call: TRBV19; clone_size: NA; cdr3_aa: CASTDLGSSPETQYF; cdr3_nt: TGTGCCAGTACCGATCTCGGGAGCTCCCCAGAGACCCAGTACTTC
j_call: TRBJ1-5; d_call: NA; v_call: TRBV2; clone_size: once; cdr3_aa: CASRRDSNQPQHF; cdr3_nt: TGTGCCAGCAGGCGAGATAGCAATCAGCCCCAGCATTTT